Reported below is one T cell receptor beta chain. This record comes from a study of STAT5B mutations in CD4+ large granular lymphocyte leukemia. Sequencing was performed with immunoSEQ multiplex PCR; in TCRdb, only in-frame clones are kept and a portion is missing. This table holds about 46,000 clones, about 80% found once. The CDR3 has 17 amino acids. Trimming left V 1 base short and J 4 bases short, with 17 bases between. Germline CDR1 reads MGHRA; CDR2 reads YSYEKL. The sequenced sample was CD4+ T cells from blood buffy coats. The source is a human donor in good health. This chain links TRBV4-1 with TRBJ1-3; D is uncertain. CDR3 residues: CASSQGAIWGRGNTIYF. CDR3 in DNA: TGCGCCAGCAGCCAAGGGGCGATTTGGGGAAGGGGAAACACCATATATTTT.